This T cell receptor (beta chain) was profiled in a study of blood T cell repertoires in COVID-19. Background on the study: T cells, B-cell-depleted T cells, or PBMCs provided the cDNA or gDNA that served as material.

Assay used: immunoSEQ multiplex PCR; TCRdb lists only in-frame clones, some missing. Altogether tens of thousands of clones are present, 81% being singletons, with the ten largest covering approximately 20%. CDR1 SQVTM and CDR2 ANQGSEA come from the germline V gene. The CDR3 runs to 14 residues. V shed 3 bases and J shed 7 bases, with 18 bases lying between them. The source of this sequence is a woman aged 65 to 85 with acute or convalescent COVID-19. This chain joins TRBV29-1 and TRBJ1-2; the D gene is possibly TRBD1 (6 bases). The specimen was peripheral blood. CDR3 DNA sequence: TGCAGCGTTGAGTATCGGGGGGCAAGTGGTGGCTACACCTTC. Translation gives CSVEYRGASGGYTF. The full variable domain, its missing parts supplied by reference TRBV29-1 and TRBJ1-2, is SAVISQKPSRDICQRGTSLTIQCQVDSQVTMMFWYRQQPGQSLTLIATANQGSEATYESGFVIDKFPISRPNLTFSTLTVSNMSPEDSSIYLCSVEYRGASGGYTFGSGTRLTVV.